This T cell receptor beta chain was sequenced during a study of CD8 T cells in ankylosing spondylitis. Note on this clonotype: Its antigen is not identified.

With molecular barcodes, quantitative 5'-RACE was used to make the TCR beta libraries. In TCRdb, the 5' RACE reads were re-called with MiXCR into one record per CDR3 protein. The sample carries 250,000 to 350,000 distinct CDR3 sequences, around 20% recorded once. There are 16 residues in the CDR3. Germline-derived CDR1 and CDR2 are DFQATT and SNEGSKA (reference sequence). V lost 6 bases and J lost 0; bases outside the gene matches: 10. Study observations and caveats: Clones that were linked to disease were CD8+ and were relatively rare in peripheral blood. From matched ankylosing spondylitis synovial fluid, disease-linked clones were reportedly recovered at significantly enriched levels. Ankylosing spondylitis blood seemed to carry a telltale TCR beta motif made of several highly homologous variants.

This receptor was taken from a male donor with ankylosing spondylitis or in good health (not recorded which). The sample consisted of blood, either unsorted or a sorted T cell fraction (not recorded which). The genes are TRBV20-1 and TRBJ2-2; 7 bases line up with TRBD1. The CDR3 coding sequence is TGCAGTGCCCTAAAGGGGGCCCGGACGAACACCGGGGAGCTGTTTTTT. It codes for CSALKGARTNTGELFF.